This T cell receptor beta chain was profiled in a study of early T cells in non-severe SARS-CoV-2 infection. Study as a whole: The sequenced material was bulk RNA from unsorted whole blood, and its chains were unpaired. Study results and limitations: Database matching using VDJdb favored anti-spike CD8 responses, with private and CD4 specificities left missing.

The length of the CDR3 is 15 residues. V trimming: 6 bases; J trimming: 2 bases; junction bases outside the gene matches: 5. Germline values: CDR1 MDHEN, CDR2 SYDVKM. This clonotype was detected ten times or more. Its antigen remains unknown. The TCR library protocol attached unique molecular identifiers to the individual cDNA molecules. Using its own MiXCR run on the 5' RACE reads, TCRdb lists one record per CDR3 protein. Here the sample spans about 39,000 distinct CDR3 sequences, roughly 7% being singletons. The TCR comes from an adult who was a healthcare worker with PCR-confirmed SARS-CoV-2 infection or an uninfected control (not recorded which). V is TRBV28 and J is TRBJ2-1, with 9 bases fitting TRBD2. Material for sequencing was whole blood. The CDR3 bases are TGTGCCAGCAGCTCTCTAGCGGGGCCCTACAATGAGCAGTTCTTC. It encodes CASSSLAGPYNEQFF.